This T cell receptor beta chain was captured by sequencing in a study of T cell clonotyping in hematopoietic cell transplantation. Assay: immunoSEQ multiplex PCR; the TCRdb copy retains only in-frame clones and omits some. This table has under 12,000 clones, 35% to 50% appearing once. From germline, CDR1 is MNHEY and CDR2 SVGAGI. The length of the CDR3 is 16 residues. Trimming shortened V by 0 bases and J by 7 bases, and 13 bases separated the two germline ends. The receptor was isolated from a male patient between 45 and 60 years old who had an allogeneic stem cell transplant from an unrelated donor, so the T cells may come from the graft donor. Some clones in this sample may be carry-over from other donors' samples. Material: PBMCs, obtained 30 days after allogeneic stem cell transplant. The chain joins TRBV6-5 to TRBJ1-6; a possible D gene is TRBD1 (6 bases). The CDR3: CASSYSQGSTNSPLHF. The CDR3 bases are TGTGCCAGCAGTTACTCCCAGGGGAGCACGAATTCACCCCTCCACTTT.